This entry concerns a single T cell receptor (beta chain). This entry comes from a study of cytomegalovirus exposure and HLA in healthy donors. Per the germline V gene, CDR1 is SGHVS and CDR2 is FNYEAQ. The CDR3 length is 15 residues. Trimming cost V 5 bases and J 7 bases, with 19 bases left between them. With 60 Vbeta and 13 Jbeta primers, the PCR was carried out. Assay used: immunoSEQ multiplex PCR; TCRdb lists only in-frame clones, some missing. The table shows about 120,000 clones, with approximately 81% occurring only once. The specimen sequenced was PBMCs. The chain carries TRBV7-6 and TRBJ2-3; D gene unclear. This receptor was obtained from a man aged 25-45 years in good health and CMV-seropositive. CDR3 residues: CASSPSKSGSYTQYF. For the CDR3, the DNA is TGTGCCAGCAGCCCATCTAAGTCCGGGTCCTATACGCAGTATTTT.